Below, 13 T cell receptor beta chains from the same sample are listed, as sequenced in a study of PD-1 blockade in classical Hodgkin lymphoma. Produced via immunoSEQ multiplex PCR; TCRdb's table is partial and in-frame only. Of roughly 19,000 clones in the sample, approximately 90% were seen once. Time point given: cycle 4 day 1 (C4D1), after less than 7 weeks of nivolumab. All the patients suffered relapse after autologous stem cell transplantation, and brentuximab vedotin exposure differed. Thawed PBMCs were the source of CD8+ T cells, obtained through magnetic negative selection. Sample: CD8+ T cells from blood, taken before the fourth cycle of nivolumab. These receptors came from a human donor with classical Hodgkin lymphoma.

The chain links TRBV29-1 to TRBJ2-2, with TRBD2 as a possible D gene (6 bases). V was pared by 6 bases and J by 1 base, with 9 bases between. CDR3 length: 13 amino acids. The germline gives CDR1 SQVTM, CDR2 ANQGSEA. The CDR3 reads CSVDSGNTGELFF. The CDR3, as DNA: TGCAGCGTAGATAGCGGGAACACCGGGGAGCTGTTTTTT.

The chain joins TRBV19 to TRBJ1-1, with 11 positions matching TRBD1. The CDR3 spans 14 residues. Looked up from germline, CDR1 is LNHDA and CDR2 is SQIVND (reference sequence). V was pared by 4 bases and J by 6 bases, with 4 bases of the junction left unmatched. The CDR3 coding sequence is TGTGCCAGTAGTACGGACAGGGGGCTCTCTGAAGCTTTCTTT. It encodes CASSTDRGLSEAFF.

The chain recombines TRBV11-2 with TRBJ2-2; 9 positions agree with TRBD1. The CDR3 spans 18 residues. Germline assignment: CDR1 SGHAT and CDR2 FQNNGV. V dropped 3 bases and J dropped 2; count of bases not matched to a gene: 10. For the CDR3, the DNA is TGTGCCAGCAGCTTGGTCCCGGGACAGGGACCAAACACCGGGGAGCTGTTTTTT. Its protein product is CASSLVPGQGPNTGELFF.

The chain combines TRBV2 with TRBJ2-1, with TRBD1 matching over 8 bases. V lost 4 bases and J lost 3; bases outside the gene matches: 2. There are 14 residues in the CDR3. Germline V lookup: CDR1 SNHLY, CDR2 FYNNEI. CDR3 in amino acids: CASSADRGYNEQFF. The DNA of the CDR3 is TGTGCCAGCAGTGCCGACAGGGGCTACAATGAGCAGTTCTTC.

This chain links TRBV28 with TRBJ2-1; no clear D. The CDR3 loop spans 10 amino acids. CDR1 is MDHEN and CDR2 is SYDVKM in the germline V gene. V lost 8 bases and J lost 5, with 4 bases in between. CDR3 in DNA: TGTGCCAGCGGGGACAATGAGCAGTTCTTC. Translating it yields CASGDNEQFF.

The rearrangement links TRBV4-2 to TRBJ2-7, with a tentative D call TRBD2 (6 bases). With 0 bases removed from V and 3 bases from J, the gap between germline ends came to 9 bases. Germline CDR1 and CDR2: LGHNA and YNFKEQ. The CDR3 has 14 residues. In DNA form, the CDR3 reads TGTGCCAGCAGCCAAGAGCAGGAGGGCTACGAGCAGTACTTC. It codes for CASSQEQEGYEQYF.

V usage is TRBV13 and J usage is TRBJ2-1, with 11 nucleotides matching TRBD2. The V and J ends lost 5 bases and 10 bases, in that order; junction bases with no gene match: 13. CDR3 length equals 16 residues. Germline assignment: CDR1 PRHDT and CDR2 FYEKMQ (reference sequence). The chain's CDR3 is CASSLEGSGGGWEQFF. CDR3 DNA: TGTGCCAGCAGCCTGGAGGGTAGCGGGGGGGGTTGGGAGCAGTTCTTC.

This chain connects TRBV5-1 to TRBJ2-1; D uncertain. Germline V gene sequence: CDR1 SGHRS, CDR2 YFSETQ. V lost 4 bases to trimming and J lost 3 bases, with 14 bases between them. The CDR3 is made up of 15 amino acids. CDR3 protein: CASSPAEVGYNEQFF. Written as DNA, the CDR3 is TGCGCCAGCAGCCCGGCCGAGGTAGGCTACAATGAGCAGTTCTTC. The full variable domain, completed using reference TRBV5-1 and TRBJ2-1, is KAGVTQTPRYLIKTRGQQVTLSCSPISGHRSVSWYQQTPGQGLQFLFEYFSETQRNKGNFPGRFSGRQFSNSRSEMNVSTLELGDSALYLCASSPAEVGYNEQFFGPGTRLTVL.

The CDR3 coding sequence is TGTGCCAGCAGTTCCCCAACAGATACGCAGTATTTT. Amino acid sequence: CASSSPTDTQYF. The chain couples TRBV6-5 to TRBJ2-3; D is ambiguous. The length of the CDR3 is 12 residues. Between the trimmed V and J ends, which lost 4 bases and 3 bases, there was a span of 5 bases. Germline CDR1 is MNHEY and CDR2 is SVGAGI.

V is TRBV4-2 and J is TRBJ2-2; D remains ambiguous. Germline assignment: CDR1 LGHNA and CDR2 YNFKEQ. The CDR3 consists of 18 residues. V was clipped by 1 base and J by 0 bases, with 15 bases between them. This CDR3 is CASSQATVMPSNTGELFF. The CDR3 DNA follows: TGTGCCAGCAGCCAAGCTACGGTCATGCCCTCGAACACCGGGGAGCTGTTTTTT.

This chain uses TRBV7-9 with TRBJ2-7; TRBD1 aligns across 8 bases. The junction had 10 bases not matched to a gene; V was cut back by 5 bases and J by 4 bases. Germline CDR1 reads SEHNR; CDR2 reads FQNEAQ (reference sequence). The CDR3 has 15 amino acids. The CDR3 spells CASSHGQGKWYEQYF. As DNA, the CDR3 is TGTGCCAGCAGCCATGGACAGGGAAAATGGTACGAGCAGTACTTC.

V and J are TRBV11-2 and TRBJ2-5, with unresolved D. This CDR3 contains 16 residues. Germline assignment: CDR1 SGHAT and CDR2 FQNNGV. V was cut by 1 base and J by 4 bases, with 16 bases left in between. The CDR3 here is CASSLVNPIPRETQYF. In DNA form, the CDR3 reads TGTGCCAGCAGCTTAGTTAATCCCATTCCAAGAGAGACCCAGTACTTC.

As DNA, the CDR3 is TGTGCCAGCGCGGGGGGCGGCGGGGAGCTGTTTTTT. Translating it yields CASAGGGGELFF. The chain couples TRBV6-5 to TRBJ2-2; 8 positions match TRBD2. The ends lost 8 bases at V and 7 bases at J; junction bases unmatched: 3. This CDR3 is built from 12 residues. Germline V lookup: CDR1 MNHEY, CDR2 SVGAGI.